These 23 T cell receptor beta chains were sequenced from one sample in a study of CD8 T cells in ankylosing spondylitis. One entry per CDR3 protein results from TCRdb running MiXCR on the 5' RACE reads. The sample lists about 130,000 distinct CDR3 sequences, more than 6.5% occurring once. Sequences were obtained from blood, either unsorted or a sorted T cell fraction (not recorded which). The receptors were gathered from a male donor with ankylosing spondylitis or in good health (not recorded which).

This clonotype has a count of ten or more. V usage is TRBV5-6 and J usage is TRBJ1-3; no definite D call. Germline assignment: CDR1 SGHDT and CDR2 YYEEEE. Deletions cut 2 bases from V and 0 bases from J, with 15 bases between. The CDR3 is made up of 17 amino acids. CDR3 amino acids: CASSFLGSTSSGNTIYF. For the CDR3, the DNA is TGTGCCAGCAGCTTCTTGGGCAGTACCTCCTCTGGAAACACCATATATTTT.

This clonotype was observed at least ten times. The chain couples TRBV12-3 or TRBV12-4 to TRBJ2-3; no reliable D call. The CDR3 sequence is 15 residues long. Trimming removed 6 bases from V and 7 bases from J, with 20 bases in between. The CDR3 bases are TGTGCCAGCAGACTACCGGGCGGCCCAACAAATACGCAGTATTTT. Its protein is CASRLPGGPTNTQYF.

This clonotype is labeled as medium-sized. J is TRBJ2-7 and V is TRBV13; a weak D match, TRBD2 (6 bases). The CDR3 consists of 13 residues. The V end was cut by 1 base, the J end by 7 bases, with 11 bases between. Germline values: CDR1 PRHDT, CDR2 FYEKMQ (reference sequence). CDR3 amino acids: CASSLVGGKEQYF. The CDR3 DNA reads TGTGCCAGCAGCTTAGTCGGGGGTAAAGAGCAGTACTTC.

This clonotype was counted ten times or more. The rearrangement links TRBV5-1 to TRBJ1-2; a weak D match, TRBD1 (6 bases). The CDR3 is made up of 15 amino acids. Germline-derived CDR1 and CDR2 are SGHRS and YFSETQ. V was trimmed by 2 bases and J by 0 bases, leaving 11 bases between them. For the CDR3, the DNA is TGCGCCAGCAGCTTCGGACAGAACTCTAACTATGGCTACACCTTC. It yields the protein CASSFGQNSNYGYTF. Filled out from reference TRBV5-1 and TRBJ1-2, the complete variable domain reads KAGVTQTPRYLIKTRGQQVTLSCSPISGHRSVSWYQQTPGQGLQFLFEYFSETQRNKGNFPGRFSGRQFSNSRSEMNVSTLELGDSALYLCASSFGQNSNYGYTFGSGTRLTVV.

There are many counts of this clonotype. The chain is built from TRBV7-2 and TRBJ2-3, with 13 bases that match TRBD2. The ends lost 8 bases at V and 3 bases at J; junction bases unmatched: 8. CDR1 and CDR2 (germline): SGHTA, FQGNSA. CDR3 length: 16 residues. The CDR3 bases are TGTGCCAGCTCCAGACTAGCGGGGGGCAATACAGATACGCAGTATTTT. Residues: CASSRLAGGNTDTQYF.

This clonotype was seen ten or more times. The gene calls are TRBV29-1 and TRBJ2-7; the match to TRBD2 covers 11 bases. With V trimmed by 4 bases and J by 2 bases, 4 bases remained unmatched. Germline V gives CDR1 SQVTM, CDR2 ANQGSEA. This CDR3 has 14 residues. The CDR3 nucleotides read TGCAGCGTTGTTGGTAGCGGGAGGGCCTACGAGCAGTACTTC. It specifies CSVVGSGRAYEQYF.

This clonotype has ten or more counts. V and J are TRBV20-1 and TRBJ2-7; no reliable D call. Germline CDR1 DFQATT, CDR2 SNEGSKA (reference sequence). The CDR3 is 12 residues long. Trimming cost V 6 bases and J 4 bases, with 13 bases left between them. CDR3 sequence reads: CSASKPSYEQYF. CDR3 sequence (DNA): TGCAGTGCATCGAAACCCAGTTACGAGCAGTACTTC.

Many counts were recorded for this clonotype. CDR3 sequence (DNA): TGCGCCAGCAGCTTGGAACTAGCGGGGGGTCACCGGTCCGAGCAGTACTTC. Translation gives CASSLELAGGHRSEQYF. This chain uses TRBV5-1 with TRBJ2-7; TRBD2 agrees at 12 bases. The V segment lost 0 bases and the J segment 6 bases; nucleotides outside the gene matches: 10. The length of the CDR3 is 17 residues. Germline CDR1 reads SGHRS; CDR2 reads YFSETQ.

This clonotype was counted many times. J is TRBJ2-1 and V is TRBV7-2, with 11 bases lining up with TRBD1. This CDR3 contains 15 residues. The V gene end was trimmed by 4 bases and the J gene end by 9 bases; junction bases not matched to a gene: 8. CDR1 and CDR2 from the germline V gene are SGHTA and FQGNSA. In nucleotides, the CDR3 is TGTGCCAGCAGCTATGGACAGGGGGCGTTCGGTGAGCAGTTCTTC. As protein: CASSYGQGAFGEQFF.

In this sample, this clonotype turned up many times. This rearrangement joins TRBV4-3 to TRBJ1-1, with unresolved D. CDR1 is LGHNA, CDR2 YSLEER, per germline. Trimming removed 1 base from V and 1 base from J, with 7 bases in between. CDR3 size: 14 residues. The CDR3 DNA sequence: TGCGCCAGCAGCCAAGGGTCGGGGAACACTGAAGCTTTCTTT. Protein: CASSQGSGNTEAFF.

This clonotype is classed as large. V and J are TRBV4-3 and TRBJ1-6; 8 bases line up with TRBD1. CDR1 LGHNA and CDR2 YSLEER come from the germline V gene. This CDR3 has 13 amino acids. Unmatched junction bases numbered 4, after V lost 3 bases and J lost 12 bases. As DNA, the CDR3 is TGCGCCAGCAGCCACCGGACAGGGCGACCCCTCCACTTT. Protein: CASSHRTGRPLHF.

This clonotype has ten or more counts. This CDR3 is CASSFLPSGAQETQYF. CDR3 DNA sequence: TGCGCCAGCAGCTTTCTCCCGAGCGGCGCCCAAGAGACCCAGTACTTC. The chain couples TRBV5-1 to TRBJ2-5; D possibly corresponds to TRBD2 (5 bases). Trimming removed 2 bases from V and 1 base from J, with 15 bases in between. The CDR3 sequence is 16 residues long. Germline V gene sequence: CDR1 SGHRS, CDR2 YFSETQ.

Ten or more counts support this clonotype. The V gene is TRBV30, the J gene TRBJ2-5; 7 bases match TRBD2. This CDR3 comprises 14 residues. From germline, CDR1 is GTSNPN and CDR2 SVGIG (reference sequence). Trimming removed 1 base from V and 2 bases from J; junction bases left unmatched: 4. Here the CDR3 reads CAWSGGGKQETQYF. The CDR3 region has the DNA TGTGCCTGGAGTGGGGGGGGGAAACAAGAGACCCAGTACTTC.

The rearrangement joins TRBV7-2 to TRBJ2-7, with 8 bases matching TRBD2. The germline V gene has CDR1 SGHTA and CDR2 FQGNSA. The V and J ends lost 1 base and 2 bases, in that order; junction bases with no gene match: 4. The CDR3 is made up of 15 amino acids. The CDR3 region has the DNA TGTGCCAGCAGCTTAGTGGGACTAGTCACCTACGAGCAGTACTTC. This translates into CASSLVGLVTYEQYF.

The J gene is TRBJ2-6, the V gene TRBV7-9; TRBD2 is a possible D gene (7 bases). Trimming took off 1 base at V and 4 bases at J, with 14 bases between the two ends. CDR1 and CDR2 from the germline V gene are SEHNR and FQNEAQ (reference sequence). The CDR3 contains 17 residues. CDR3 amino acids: CASSLVRGGTGANVLTF. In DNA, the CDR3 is TGTGCCAGCAGCTTAGTAAGGGGGGGTACAGGGGCCAACGTCCTGACTTTC.

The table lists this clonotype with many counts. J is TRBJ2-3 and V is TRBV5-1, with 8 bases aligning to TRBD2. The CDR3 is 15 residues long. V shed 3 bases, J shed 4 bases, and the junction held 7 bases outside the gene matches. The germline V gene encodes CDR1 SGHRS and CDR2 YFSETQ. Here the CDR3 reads CASSSSAGGADTQYF. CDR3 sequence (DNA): TGCGCCAGCAGCTCTTCGGCCGGGGGGGCAGATACGCAGTATTTT. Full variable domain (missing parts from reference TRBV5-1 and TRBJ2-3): KAGVTQTPRYLIKTRGQQVTLSCSPISGHRSVSWYQQTPGQGLQFLFEYFSETQRNKGNFPGRFSGRQFSNSRSEMNVSTLELGDSALYLCASSSSAGGADTQYFGPGTRLTVL.

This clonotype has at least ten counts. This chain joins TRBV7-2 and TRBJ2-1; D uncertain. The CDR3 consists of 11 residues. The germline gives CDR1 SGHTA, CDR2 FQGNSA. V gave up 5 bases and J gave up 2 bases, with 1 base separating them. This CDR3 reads CASSPYNEQFF. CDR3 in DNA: TGTGCCAGCAGCCCCTACAATGAGCAGTTCTTC.

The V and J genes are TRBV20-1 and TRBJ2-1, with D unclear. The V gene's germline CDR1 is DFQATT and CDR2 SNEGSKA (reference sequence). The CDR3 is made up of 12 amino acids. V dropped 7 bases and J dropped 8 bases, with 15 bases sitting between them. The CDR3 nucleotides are TGCAGTGTAGTAGGAAGTCGGGATGAGCAGTTCTTC. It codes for CSVVGSRDEQFF.

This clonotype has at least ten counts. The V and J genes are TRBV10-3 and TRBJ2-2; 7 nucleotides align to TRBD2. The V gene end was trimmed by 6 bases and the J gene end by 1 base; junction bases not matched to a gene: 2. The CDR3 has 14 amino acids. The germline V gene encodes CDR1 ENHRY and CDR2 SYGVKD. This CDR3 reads CAISSSGNTGELFF. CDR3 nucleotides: TGTGCCATCAGCTCTAGCGGGAACACCGGGGAGCTGTTTTTT.

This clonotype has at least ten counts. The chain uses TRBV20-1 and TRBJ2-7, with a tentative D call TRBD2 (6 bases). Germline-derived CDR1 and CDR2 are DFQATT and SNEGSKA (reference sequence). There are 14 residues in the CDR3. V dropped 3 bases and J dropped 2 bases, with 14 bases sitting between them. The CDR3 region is CSASRRLGTYEQYF. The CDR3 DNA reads TGCAGTGCTAGTAGGCGACTAGGGACCTACGAGCAGTACTTC.

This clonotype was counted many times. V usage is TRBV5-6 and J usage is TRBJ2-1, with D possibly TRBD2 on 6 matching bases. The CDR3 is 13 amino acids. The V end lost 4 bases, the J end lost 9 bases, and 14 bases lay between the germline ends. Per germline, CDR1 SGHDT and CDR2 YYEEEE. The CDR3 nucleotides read TGTGCCAGCAGCCGAAATAGCGGAGCTGAGCAGTTCTTC. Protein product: CASSRNSGAEQFF. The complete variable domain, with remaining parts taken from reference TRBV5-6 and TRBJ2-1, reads DAGVTQSPTHLIKTRGQQVTLRCSPKSGHDTVSWYQQALGQGPQFIFQYYEEEERQRGNFPDRFSGHQFPNYSSELNVNALLLGDSALYLCASSRNSGAEQFFGPGTRLTVL.

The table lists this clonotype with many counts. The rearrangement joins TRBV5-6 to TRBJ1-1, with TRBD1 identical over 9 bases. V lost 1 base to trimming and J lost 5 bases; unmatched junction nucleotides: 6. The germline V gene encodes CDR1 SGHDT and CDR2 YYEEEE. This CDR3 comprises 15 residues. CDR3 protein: CASSLWGQGGTEAFF. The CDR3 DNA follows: TGTGCCAGCAGCTTGTGGGGACAGGGCGGGACTGAAGCTTTCTTT.

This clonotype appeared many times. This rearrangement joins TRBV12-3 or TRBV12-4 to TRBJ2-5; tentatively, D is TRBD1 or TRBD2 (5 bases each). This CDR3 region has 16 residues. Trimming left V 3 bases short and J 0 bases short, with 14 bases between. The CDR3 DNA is TGTGCCAGCAGTTTCCCCAGGGAGAGATACCAAGAGACCCAGTACTTC. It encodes CASSFPRERYQETQYF.